This note documents a single T cell receptor (beta chain) sequence. The antigen is not known. As for time point: patch test 2, 6 weeks after DPC sensitization. Sample treatment: therapeutic diphenylcyclopropenone sensitization with weekly scalp DPC. The sample is drawn from a study of human T cells and chemical hapten exposure. Each CDR3 protein gets one entry after TCRdb re-called the RACE reads with MiXCR. This table has roughly 380,000 distinct CDR3 sequences, over 6% appearing once. Germline assignment: CDR1 PRHDT and CDR2 FYEKMQ (reference sequence). The CDR3 extends over 14 amino acids. The V end was cut by 8 bases, the J end by 0 bases, with 8 bases between. General study findings and limits: The study found expanded TCRs formed significantly more large CDR3 similarity clusters than controls.

The sample here was whole blood, taken in connection with sensitization to the hapten diphenylcyclopropenone (DPC). This TCR was recovered from a woman aged 18-35 years with alopecia areata. Some clones in this sample may be carry-over from other donors' samples. The V call is TRBV13, the J call TRBJ2-6; D might be TRBD1 (7 bases). The CDR3 loop is CASQGGSGANVLTF. The CDR3 nucleotides read TGTGCCAGCCAGGGGGGCTCTGGGGCCAACGTCCTGACTTTC.